This T cell receptor (beta chain) was identified during a study of human T cells and chemical hapten exposure. Background on the study: The cohort included alopecia areata under or over 50% scalp, totalis and universalis.

Sample time point: pre-sensitization, week 0. Treatment reported: therapeutic diphenylcyclopropenone sensitization with weekly scalp DPC. This clonotype showed up just a few times. Each CDR3 protein gets one entry after TCRdb re-called the RACE reads with MiXCR. The data show approximately 370,000 distinct CDR3 sequences, around 5.5% seen once. V shed 5 bases and J shed 5 bases, with 13 bases lying between them. The CDR3 runs to 15 residues. Germline CDR1 reads MDHEN; CDR2 reads SYDVKM. The rearrangement uses TRBV28 and TRBJ1-6, with D uncertain. The TCR comes from a woman under 30 with alopecia areata. Some clones in this sample may be carry-over from other donors' samples. This sample comprised whole blood, obtained in connection with sensitization to the hapten diphenylcyclopropenone (DPC). Here the CDR3 reads CASSLADRHNSPLHF. Here the CDR3 DNA reads TGTGCCAGCAGTCTGGCGGACCGTCATAATTCACCCCTCCACTTT.